This TCR beta chain was documented in a study of T cell repertoires in cytomegalovirus infection. Study information: Indications of both CMV infection and matching HLA type were provided by public TCR beta signatures.

The study's findings and limits: Cumulative frequency (of public TCR beta family members) identified carriers of CMV plus the relevant HLA. Dominating the ex vivo response were HLA-C-restricted CMV-specific TCR beta clonotypes.

MiXCR, run by TCRdb on the reads, gives a single entry per CDR3 protein. The profile shows fewer than 250,000 distinct CDR3 sequences, roughly 12% of them singletons. V lost 0 bases and J lost 5; bases outside the gene matches: 3. The CDR3 is 16 residues long. Germline CDR1 and CDR2: ENHRY and SYGVKD. As to this clonotype: What it binds is not known.

Sequenced material: PBMCs. The clonotype originates from a human donor in good health (CMV status not recorded). Some clones in this sample may be carry-over from other donors' samples. V and J are TRBV10-3 and TRBJ2-3, with TRBD1 identical over 12 bases. The CDR3 bases are TGTGCCATCAGTGAGTCGGGGACAGGGGGCAAAGATACGCAGTATTTT. Encoded protein: CAISESGTGGKDTQYF.